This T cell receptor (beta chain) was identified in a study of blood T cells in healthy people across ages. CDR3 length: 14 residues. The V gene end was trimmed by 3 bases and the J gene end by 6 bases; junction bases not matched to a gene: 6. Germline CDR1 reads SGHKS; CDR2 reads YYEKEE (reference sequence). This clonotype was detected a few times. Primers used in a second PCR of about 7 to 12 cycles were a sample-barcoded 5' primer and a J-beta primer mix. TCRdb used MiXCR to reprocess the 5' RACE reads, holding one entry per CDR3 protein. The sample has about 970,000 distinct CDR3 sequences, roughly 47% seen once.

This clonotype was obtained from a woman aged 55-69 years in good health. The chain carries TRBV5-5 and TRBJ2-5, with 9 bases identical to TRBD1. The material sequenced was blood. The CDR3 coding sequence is TGTGCCAGCAGCTGGCCGGGACAGGGAAAGACCCAGTACTTC. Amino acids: CASSWPGQGKTQYF.